The present TCR beta chain was sequenced within a study of CD4 T cell repertoires in COVID-19. Data came from immunoSEQ multiplex PCR; TCRdb stores just in-frame clones and leaves some out. The data show over 75,000 clones, about 80% seen once. In this sample, this clone turned up a few times. This CDR3 comprises 15 residues. CDR1 and CDR2 from the germline V gene are LNHDA and SQIVND (reference sequence). V lost 6 bases and J lost 7; bases outside the gene matches: 6. The source was CD4+ T cells from peripheral blood, collected after recovery from COVID-19. This sequence was found in a human donor who had COVID-19. This chain joins TRBV19 and TRBJ2-3, with 14 positions matching TRBD2. The CDR3 DNA reads TGTGCCAGTAGCCCGGGACTAGCGGGGGTCCATACGCAGTATTTT. Translating it yields CASSPGLAGVHTQYF. The full variable domain, in which reference TRBV19 and TRBJ2-3 provide the parts outside the CDR3, is DGGITQSPKYLFRKEGQNVTLSCEQNLNHDAMYWYRQDPGQGLRLIYYSQIVNDFQKGDIAEGYSVSREKKESFPLTVTSAQKNPTAFYLCASSPGLAGVHTQYFGPGTRLTVL.